These T cell receptor beta chains were read from a single sample in a study of fetal regulatory T cell absence and autoimmunity. Data came from immunoSEQ multiplex PCR; TCRdb stores just in-frame clones and leaves some out. This sample yields around 100,000 clones, of which around 72% are seen a single time; less than 2.5% belongs to the top ten. The sequenced sample was pancreas tissue. The receptors originated from a male donor with IPEX syndrome. The CDR3 runs from the conserved cysteine through the conserved F or W. D genes are given only for firm matches. Expanded clones are given a class, and other clones once, few, many or no size at all.

TRBJ2-5 TRBD2 - TRBV9 CASSTSGSETQYF TGTGCCAGCAGCACCAGCGGGAGCGAGACCCAGTACTTC
TRBJ2-2 - - TRBV25-1 CARGRDFSNTGELFF TGTGCCAGGGGCCGGGACTTCTCGAACACCGGGGAGCTGTTTTTT
TRBJ1-1 - - TRBV5-1 CASRAAGNTEAFF TGCGCCAGCAGAGCAGCTGGAAACACTGAAGCTTTCTTT
TRBJ2-5 TRBD2 - TRBV6-5 CASHRGGLETQYF TGTGCCAGCCACCGGGGGGGCCTGGAGACCCAGTACTTC
TRBJ2-7 - - TRBV25-1 CASSARQVSYEQYF TGTGCCAGCAGTGCCCGACAGGTTTCCTACGAGCAGTACTTC
TRBJ2-2 - - TRBV6-1 CASRWNPNTGELFF TGTGCCAGCAGGTGGAATCCGAACACCGGGGAGCTGTTTTTT
TRBJ2-7 - medium-sized TRBV2 CASSGTAYEQYF TGTGCCAGCAGTGGGACAGCCTACGAGCAGTACTTC
TRBJ2-7 - - TRBV5-4 CASSRRGSLAYEQYF TGTGCCAGCAGTAGACGAGGTTCCCTTGCCTACGAGCAGTACTTC
TRBJ1-1 - - TRBV5-6 CASSLGGVEAFF TGTGCCAGCAGCTTAGGTGGGGTTGAAGCTTTCTTT
TRBJ1-2 TRBD1 - TRBV19 CASSTPPGTGYGYTF TGTGCCAGTAGTACCCCCCCCGGGACAGGGTACGGCTACACCTTC
TRBJ2-3 TRBD2 few TRBV4-3 CASSQVLAGPSTDTQYF TGCGCCAGCAGCCAAGTGTTAGCGGGTCCTAGCACAGATACGCAGTATTTT
TRBJ1-6 - - TRBV6-6 CASTGSNSPLHF TGTGCCAGCACTGGGAGTAATTCACCCCTCCACTTT
TRBJ2-1 TRBD2 - TRBV4-2 CASSPTSGRYNEQFF TGTGCCAGCAGCCCGACTAGCGGGAGGTACAATGAGCAGTTCTTC
TRBJ2-7 - - TRBV29-1 CSAQGNEQYF TGCAGCGCCCAGGGGAACGAGCAGTACTTC
TRBJ2-1 - - TRBV14 CASSQYNEQFF TGTGCCAGCAGCCAGTACAATGAGCAGTTCTTC
TRBJ2-6 - - TRBV2 CASSARLRANVLTF TGTGCCAGCTCCGCCCGATTGAGGGCCAACGTCCTGACTTTC
TRBJ2-1 TRBD1 - TRBV19 CASSIPGQVYNEQFF TGTGCCAGTAGTATACCGGGACAGGTATACAATGAGCAGTTCTTC
TRBJ2-3 - - TRBV4-3 CASSQDWRHRSSTDTQYF TGCGCCAGCAGCCAAGATTGGCGGCACCGCTCTAGCACAGATACGCAGTATTTT
TRBJ1-5 - - TRBV27 CASSQTGFNQPQHF TGTGCCAGCAGTCAGACAGGTTTCAACCAGCCCCAGCATTTT
TRBJ2-3 TRBD2 - TRBV27 CASSLLLAGAADTQYF TGTGCCAGCAGTTTGTTGCTAGCGGGAGCAGCAGATACGCAGTATTTT
TRBJ1-1 - - TRBV29-1 CSVAWLNTEAFF TGCAGCGTTGCTTGGTTGAACACTGAAGCTTTCTTT
TRBJ1-1 - few TRBV14 CASSQGTEAFF TGTGCCAGCAGCCAGGGTACTGAAGCTTTCTTT
TRBJ2-7 - - TRBV11-2 CASSLGPSYEQYF TGTGCCAGCAGCTTGGGCCCCTCCTACGAGCAGTACTTC
TRBJ2-7 - - TRBV7-9 CASSWDYEQYF TGTGCCAGCAGCTGGGACTACGAGCAGTACTTC
TRBJ2-1 TRBD2 - TRBV10-3 CAIGGLAGGNEQFF TGTGCCATCGGCGGACTAGCGGGAGGGAATGAGCAGTTCTTC
TRBJ2-5 - - TRBV11-2 CASSPAGAAQETQYF TGTGCCAGCAGCCCTGCAGGGGCAGCCCAAGAGACCCAGTACTTC
TRBJ2-5 - - TRBV2 CASSTGPDQETQYF TGTGCCAGCAGCACCGGACCCGATCAAGAGACCCAGTACTTC
TRBJ1-2 - - TRBV7-2 CASSPRGRGKLTGYTF TGTGCCAGCAGCCCCCGGGGACGCGGGAAGCTCACTGGCTACACCTTC
TRBJ1-3 - once TRBV5-1 CASSLRGGPPTSGNTIYF TGCGCCAGCAGCTTGCGGGGGGGCCCACCTACCTCTGGAAACACCATATATTTT
TRBJ1-6 TRBD1 few TRBV12-5 CASGPGTGVRDSPLHF TGTGCTAGTGGTCCAGGGACAGGGGTGAGAGATTCACCCCTCCACTTT
TRBJ2-7 TRBD2 - TRBV10-3 CAISESGLAGVNPYEQYF TGTGCCATCAGTGAGTCGGGGCTAGCGGGAGTAAATCCCTACGAGCAGTACTTC
TRBJ2-7 - few TRBV2 CASSDDGPTSRQYF TGTGCCAGCAGCGATGACGGACCTACGAGTCGGCAGTACTTC
TRBJ2-7 TRBD1 - TRBV7-9 CASSFGAGGISYEQYF TGTGCCAGCAGCTTTGGCGCAGGGGGCATTTCTTACGAGCAGTACTTC
TRBJ2-3 - - TRBV5-1 CASSDRFVADTQYF TGCGCCAGCAGCGACAGGTTTGTCGCAGATACGCAGTATTTT
TRBJ2-3 - once TRBV4-1 CASSQAPGGTDTQYF TGCGCCAGCAGCCAAGCCCCCGGGGGTACAGATACGCAGTATTTT
TRBJ2-7 - - TRBV11-2 CASSLGVGLTYEQYF TGTGCCAGCAGCTTAGGGGTCGGTCTAACCTACGAGCAGTACTTC
TRBJ2-4 - few TRBV11-2 CASSFRRDIQYF TGTGCCAGCAGCTTCAGGAGAGACATTCAGTACTTC
TRBJ1-3 TRBD1 - TRBV15 CATSRGGQGLFGNTIYF TGTGCCACCAGCAGAGGTGGACAGGGGCTTTTCGGAAACACCATATATTTT
TRBJ1-1 - - TRBV10-2 CASSEEVNTEAFF TGCGCCAGCAGTGAGGAGGTGAACACTGAAGCTTTCTTT
TRBJ2-1 - - TRBV4-1 CASSQWGGEQFF TGCGCCAGCAGCCAATGGGGAGGTGAGCAGTTCTTC
TRBJ2-1 TRBD1 - TRBV9 CASSETGEAYNEQFF TGTGCCAGCAGCGAGACAGGGGAGGCCTACAATGAGCAGTTCTTC
TRBJ1-2 - - TRBV21-1 CASSKAANYGYTF TGTGCCAGCAGCAAAGCTGCTAACTATGGCTACACCTTC
TRBJ2-1 TRBD2 - TRBV5-4 CASSIRTSGANEQFF TGTGCCAGCAGCATTCGGACTAGCGGGGCTAATGAGCAGTTCTTC
TRBJ2-7 TRBD2 - TRBV11-2 CASSPLSSASGASYEQYF TGTGCCAGCAGCCCCCTATCCTCCGCTAGCGGGGCATCCTACGAGCAGTACTTC
TRBJ2-2 - few TRBV6-5 CASSYYIRGTGELFF TGTGCCAGCAGTTACTATATTCGGGGAACCGGGGAGCTGTTTTTT
TRBJ2-7 - - TRBV10-3 CAISPAEFTYEQYF TGTGCCATCAGCCCAGCAGAGTTTACCTACGAGCAGTACTTC
TRBJ1-3 - few TRBV13 CASSLGGSGNTIYF TGTGCCAGCAGCTTAGGGGGCTCTGGAAACACCATATATTTT
TRBJ1-2 TRBD1 - TRBV9 CASSVGKETGYYGYTF TGTGCCAGCAGCGTAGGCAAGGAGACAGGGTACTATGGCTACACCTTC
TRBJ1-3 TRBD1 once TRBV18 CASSAGGGNTIYF TGTGCCAGCTCGGCAGGGGGCGGAAACACCATATATTTT
TRBJ2-7 - - TRBV2 CASSTLRGPLEQYF TGTGCCAGCAGTACCCTTCGGGGCCCCCTGGAGCAGTACTTC
TRBJ2-1 - - TRBV30 CAWSVRLYNEQFF TGTGCCTGGAGTGTACGGCTTTACAATGAGCAGTTCTTC
TRBJ2-4 - once TRBV4-3 CASSQGQAKNIQYF TGCGCCAGCAGCCAAGGACAGGCCAAAAACATTCAGTACTTC
TRBJ2-1 TRBD2 - TRBV12-5 CASGLGVAGTQFF TGTGCTAGTGGTTTGGGGGTAGCGGGGACACAGTTCTTC
TRBJ2-3 TRBD2 - TRBV11-3 CASSLWGGGAVPDTQYF TGTGCCAGCAGCTTATGGGGCGGGGGGGCCGTCCCAGATACGCAGTATTTT
TRBJ1-1 - - TRBV30 CAWAQGAEAFF TGTGCCTGGGCCCAGGGAGCTGAAGCTTTCTTT
TRBJ2-7 - - TRBV6-6 CASSRSEPYEQYF TGTGCCAGCAGTCGTAGCGAACCCTACGAGCAGTACTTC